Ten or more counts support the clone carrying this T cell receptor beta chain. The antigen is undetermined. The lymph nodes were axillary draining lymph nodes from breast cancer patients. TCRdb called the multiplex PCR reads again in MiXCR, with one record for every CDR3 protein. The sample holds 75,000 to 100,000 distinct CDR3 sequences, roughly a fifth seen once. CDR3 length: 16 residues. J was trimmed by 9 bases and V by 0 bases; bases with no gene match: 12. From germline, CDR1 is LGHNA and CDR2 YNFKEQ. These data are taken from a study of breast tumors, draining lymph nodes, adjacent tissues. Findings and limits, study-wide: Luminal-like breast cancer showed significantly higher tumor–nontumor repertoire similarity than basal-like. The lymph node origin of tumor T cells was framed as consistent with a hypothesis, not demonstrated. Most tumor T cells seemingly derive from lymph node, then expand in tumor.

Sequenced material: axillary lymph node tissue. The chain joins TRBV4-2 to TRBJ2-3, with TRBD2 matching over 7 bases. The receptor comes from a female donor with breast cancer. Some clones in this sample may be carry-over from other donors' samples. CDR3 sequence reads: CASSQEAGTGGSTQYF. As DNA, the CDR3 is TGTGCCAGCAGCCAAGAAGCTGGGACCGGGGGGTCCACGCAGTATTTT.